This T cell receptor beta chain came from a study of PD-L1 blockade in urothelial cancer. Patients' cancers were locally advanced or metastatic urothelial carcinomas. Profiling relied on immunoSEQ multiplex PCR, and the TCRdb table lists in-frame clones only, not all of them. The sample has under 130,000 clones, about 85% seen once; the top ten hold 2.4%. Sequenced here: PBMCs, sampled around atezolizumab (anti-PD-L1) treatment. The receptor was isolated from a man aged 50 to 60 with urothelial cancer.

CDR3: CASSAGDRDTGELFF. The CDR3 DNA is TGTGCCAGCAGTGCGGGAGATAGGGACACCGGGGAGCTGTTTTTT. This chain links TRBV6-1 with TRBJ2-2, with D maybe TRBD2 (6 bases). Trimming cost V 4 bases and J 3 bases, with 12 bases left between them. Germline-derived CDR1 and CDR2 are MNHNS and SASEGT. CDR3 length equals 15 residues.